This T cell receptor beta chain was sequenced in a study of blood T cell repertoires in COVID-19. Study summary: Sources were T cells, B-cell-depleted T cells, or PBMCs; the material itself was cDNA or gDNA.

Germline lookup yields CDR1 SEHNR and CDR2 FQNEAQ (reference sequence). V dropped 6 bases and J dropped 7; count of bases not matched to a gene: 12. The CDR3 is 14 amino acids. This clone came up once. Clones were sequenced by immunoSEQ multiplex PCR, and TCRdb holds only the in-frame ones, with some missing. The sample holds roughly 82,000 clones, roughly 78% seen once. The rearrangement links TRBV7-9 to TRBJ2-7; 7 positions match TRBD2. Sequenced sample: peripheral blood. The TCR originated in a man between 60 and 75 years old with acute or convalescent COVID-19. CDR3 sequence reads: CASSLAAAFGEQYF. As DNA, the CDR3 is TGTGCCAGCAGTCTAGCGGCAGCTTTTGGTGAGCAGTACTTC.